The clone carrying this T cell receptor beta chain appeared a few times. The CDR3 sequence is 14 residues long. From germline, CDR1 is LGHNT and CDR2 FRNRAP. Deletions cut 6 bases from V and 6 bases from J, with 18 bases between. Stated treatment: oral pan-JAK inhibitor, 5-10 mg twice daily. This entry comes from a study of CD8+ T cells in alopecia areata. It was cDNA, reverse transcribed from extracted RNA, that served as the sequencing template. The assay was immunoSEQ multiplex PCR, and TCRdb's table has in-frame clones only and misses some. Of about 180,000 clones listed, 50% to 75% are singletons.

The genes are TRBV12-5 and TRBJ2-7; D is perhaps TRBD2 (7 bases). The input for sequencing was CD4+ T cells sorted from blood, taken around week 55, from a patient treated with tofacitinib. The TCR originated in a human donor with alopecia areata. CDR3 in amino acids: CASGPRGAAGEQYF. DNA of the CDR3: TGTGCTAGTGGCCCCCGGGGGGCGGCGGGCGAGCAGTACTTC.